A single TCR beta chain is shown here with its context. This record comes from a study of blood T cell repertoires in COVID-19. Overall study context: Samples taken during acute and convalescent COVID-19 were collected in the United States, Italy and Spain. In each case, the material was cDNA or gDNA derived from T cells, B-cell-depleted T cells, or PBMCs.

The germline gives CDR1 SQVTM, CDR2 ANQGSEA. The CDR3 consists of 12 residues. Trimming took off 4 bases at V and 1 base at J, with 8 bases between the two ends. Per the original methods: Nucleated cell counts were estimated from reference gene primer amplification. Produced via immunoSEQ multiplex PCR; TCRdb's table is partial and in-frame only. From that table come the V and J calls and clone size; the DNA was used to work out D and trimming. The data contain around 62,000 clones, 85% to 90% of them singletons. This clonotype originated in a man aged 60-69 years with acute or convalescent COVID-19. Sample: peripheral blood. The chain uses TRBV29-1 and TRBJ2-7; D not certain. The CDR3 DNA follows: TGCAGCGTTGGCCTAGTATCCTACGAGCAGTACTTC. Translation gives CSVGLVSYEQYF.